The clone carrying this T cell receptor beta chain appeared many times. This entry is derived from a study of T cell repertoires in cytomegalovirus infection. The CDR3 sequence is 14 residues long. The junction had 7 bases not matched to a gene; V was cut back by 5 bases and J by 10 bases. Germline V gene data show CDR1 as MNHEY and CDR2 as SVGEGT. TCRdb itself ran the reads through MiXCR, one entry per CDR3 protein. The table shows roughly 640,000 distinct CDR3 sequences, with 20% to 30% occurring only once. The chain is built from TRBV6-2 or TRBV6-3 and TRBJ1-6, with TRBD1 matching over 8 bases. The sequenced sample was CD8+ T cells from PBMCs. The source of this sequence is a human donor in good health (CMV status not recorded). Some clones in this sample may be carry-over from other donors' samples. In DNA form, the CDR3 reads TGTGCCAGCAGTAAAGACAGGGGCAGATCACCCCTCCACTTT. Translation: CASSKDRGRSPLHF.